This T cell receptor (beta chain) is from a study of CD4 T cells in relation to SARS-CoV-2 and coronaviruses. Study-level background: TCR beta CDR3s were sequenced after roughly ten-day antigen culture of PBMCs. The negative reference was HIV-1 Nef peptide pool or peptide-free culture.

Profiled with immunoSEQ multiplex PCR; TCRdb holds only in-frame clones, not every one. This table has tens of thousands of clones, around 74% appearing once. CD4+ T cells from unexposed donors were obtained before the COVID-19 pandemic (2011-2018). The cells were cultured for 9 to 11 days before CD4+ T cells were isolated. Notes on this clone: Its antigen is not known.

Study conclusions and caveats: The cross-reactivity analysis covered only spike protein, not other viral proteins. Samples before the pandemic and after infection were not matched within any donor.

Germline V gene lookup returns CDR1 SEHNR and CDR2 FQNEAQ (reference sequence). V shed 5 bases and J shed 8 bases, with 10 bases lying between them. This CDR3 is 12 amino acids long. The V gene is TRBV7-9, the J gene TRBJ1-3; D is perhaps TRBD1 (6 bases). The TCR was taken from a human donor in good health. Sequencing input: CD4+ T cells from PBMCs, cultured in vitro. In DNA, the CDR3 is TGTGCCAGCAGCGATCAGGGGTACACCATATATTTT. This sequence encodes CASSDQGYTIYF. The full variable domain, rest sourced from reference TRBV7-9 and TRBJ1-3, is DTGVSQNPRHKITKRGQNVTFRCDPISEHNRLYWYRQTLGQGPEFLTYFQNEAQLEKSRLLSDRFSAERPKGSFSTLEIQRTEQGDSAMYLCASSDQGYTIYFGEGSWLTVV.